These 8 T cell receptor beta chains were all obtained from the same sample, sequenced in a study of beta chain features in type 1 diabetes. Expressed TCRB transcripts got sequenced, as all isolated RNA was reverse transcribed. This table comes from immunoSEQ multiplex PCR, and its TCRdb copy is limited to in-frame clones, with some not included. The data show some 900,000 clones, about a sixth seen once. Material: naive CD4+ T cells from blood. These receptor sequences come from a woman aged 18-29 years in good health.

The V gene is TRBV2, the J gene TRBJ2-1; 10 bases agree with TRBD2. Germline V gene lookup returns CDR1 SNHLY and CDR2 FYNNEI. The J segment lost 3 bases and the V segment lost 8 bases, leaving 4 bases of the junction unmatched. This CDR3 region has 14 residues. The CDR3 coding sequence is TGTGCCAGCGGTGGACTAGCGGACTACAATGAGCAGTTCTTC. It is translated as CASGGLADYNEQFF.

V gene TRBV12-2 combines with J gene TRBJ2-7. TRBV12-2 represents a pseudogene. This CDR3 contains 14 residues. The CDR3 protein is CASRLATQTYEQYF. The CDR3 DNA is TGTGCAAGTCGCTTAGCGACCCAGACCTACGAGCAGTACTTC.

This clone showed up just once. This chain joins TRBV10-3 and TRBJ2-3; 7 positions agree with TRBD2. Per germline, CDR1 ENHRY and CDR2 SYGVKD. The CDR3 runs to 15 residues. V shed 7 bases and J 7 bases; nucleotides not matched to a gene: 14. The CDR3 is CAINDGGSRSNTQYF. The CDR3 coding sequence is TGTGCCATCAATGACGGCGGGAGTCGGTCGAATACGCAGTATTTT.

The chain is built from TRBV19 and TRBJ2-7, with 7 bases identical to TRBD2. Germline V gene sequence: CDR1 LNHDA, CDR2 SQIVND (reference sequence). V lost 8 bases and J lost 6; bases outside the gene matches: 16. The CDR3 spans 15 residues. This CDR3 is CASSTGTTFASEQYF. The DNA for the CDR3 is TGTGCCAGTTCGACCGGGACTACCTTTGCGTCCGAGCAGTACTTC.

The chain combines TRBV7-9 with TRBJ2-7; possibly TRBD2 for D (6 bases). Germline V gene data show CDR1 as SEHNR and CDR2 as FQNEAQ (reference sequence). CDR3 length: 13 residues. The DNA of the CDR3 is TGTGCGATTAGCACGGGGGAGTTGCTCGAGCAGTACTTC. This gives the protein CAISTGELLEQYF. The full variable domain, in which reference TRBV7-9 and TRBJ2-7 provide the parts outside the CDR3, is DTGVSQNPRHKITKRGQNVTFRCDPISEHNRLYWYRQTLGQGPEFLTYFQNEAQLEKSRLLSDRFSAERPKGSFSTLEIQRTEQGDSAMYLCAISTGELLEQYFGPGTRLTVT.

This clone was counted between two and nine times. The V and J genes are TRBV10-3 and TRBJ1-2; D not certain. Trimming removed 2 bases from V and 2 bases from J, with 12 bases in between. Germline assignment: CDR1 ENHRY and CDR2 SYGVKD. This CDR3 spans 15 amino acids. The CDR3 DNA sequence: TGTGCCATCAGTGAGACTCGGACGGAAAACTATGGCTACACCTTC. This codes for CAISETRTENYGYTF.

The chain couples TRBV4-2 to TRBJ1-4; TRBD1 might be the D (6 bases). The CDR3 runs 17 residues. Germline CDR1 is LGHNA and CDR2 is YNFKEQ. V dropped 0 bases and J dropped 8 bases, with 19 bases sitting between them. The CDR3 spells CASSQERTGNGQEKLFF. CDR3 coding DNA: TGTGCCAGCAGCCAAGAGAGAACAGGGAACGGCCAGGAAAAACTGTTTTTT.

This clone was counted a few times. At the DNA level, this CDR3 is encoded by other sequences in the same sample as well. The J gene is TRBJ2-1, the V gene TRBV20-1; TRBD2 is a possible D gene (5 bases). Deletions cut 5 bases from V and 5 bases from J, with 7 bases between. Germline V gene data show CDR1 as DFQATT and CDR2 as SNEGSKA (reference sequence). CDR3 length: 11 amino acids. The CDR3 is CSARGNNEQFF. CDR3 coding DNA: TGCAGTGCTCGGGGAAACAATGAGCAGTTCTTC.